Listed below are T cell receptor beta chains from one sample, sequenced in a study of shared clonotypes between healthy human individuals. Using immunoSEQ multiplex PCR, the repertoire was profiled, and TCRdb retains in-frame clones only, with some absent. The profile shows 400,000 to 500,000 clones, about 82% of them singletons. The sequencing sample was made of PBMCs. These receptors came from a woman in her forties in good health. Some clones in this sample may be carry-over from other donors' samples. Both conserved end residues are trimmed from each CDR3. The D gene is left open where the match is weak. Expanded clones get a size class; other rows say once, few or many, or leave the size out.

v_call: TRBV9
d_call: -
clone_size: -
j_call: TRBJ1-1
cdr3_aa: ASSVAPSQRTEAF

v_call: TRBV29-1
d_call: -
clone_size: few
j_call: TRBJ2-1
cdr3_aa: SVRTTVSHEQF

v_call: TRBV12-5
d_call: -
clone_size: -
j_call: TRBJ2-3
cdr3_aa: ASGLDAGRTDTQY

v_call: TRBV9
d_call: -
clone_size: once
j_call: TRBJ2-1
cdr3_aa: ASSPPGTETYNEQF

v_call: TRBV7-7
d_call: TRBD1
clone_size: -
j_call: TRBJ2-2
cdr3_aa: ASSPQGADTGELF

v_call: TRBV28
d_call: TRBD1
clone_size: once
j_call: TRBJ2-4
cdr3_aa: ASSLDRDGIQY

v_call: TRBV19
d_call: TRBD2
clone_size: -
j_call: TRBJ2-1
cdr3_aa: ASSTLAGARNEQF

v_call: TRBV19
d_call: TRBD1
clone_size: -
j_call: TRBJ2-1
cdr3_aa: ASSIGPGQNEQF

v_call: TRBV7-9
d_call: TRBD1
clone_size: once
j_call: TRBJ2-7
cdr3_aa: ASTRTGSYEQY

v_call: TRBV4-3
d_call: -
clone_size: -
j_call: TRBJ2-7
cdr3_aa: ASSQDYLFEQY

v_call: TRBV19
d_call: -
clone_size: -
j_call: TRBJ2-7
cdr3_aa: ASSIEAQARNEQY

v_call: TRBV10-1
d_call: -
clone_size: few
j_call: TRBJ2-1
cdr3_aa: ASSVGLVEQF

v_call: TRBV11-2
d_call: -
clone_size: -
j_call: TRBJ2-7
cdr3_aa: ASSSPGWRQTGPGEQY

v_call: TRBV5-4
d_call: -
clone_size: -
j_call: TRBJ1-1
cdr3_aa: ASSLGEREAF

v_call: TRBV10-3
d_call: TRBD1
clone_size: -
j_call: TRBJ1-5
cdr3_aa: AISRDRGYQPQH

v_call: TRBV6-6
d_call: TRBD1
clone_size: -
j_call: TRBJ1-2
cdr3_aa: ASRETGVHYGYT

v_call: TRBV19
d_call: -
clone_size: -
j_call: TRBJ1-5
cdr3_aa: ASTMGEHQPQH

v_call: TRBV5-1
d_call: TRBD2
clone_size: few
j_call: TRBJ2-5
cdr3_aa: ASSLVQAGVGETQY

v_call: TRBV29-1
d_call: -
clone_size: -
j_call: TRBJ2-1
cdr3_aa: SVSGPGIGNEQF

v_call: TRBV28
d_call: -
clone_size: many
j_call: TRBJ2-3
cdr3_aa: ASSLPDRRTDTQY

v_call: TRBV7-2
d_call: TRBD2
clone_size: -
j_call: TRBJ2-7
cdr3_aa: ASRSVAGSYEQY

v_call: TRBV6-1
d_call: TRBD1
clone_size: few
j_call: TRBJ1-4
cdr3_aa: ASSFDRGSGEKLF

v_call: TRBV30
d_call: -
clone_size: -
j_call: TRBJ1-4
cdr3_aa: AWSPQGTNEKLF

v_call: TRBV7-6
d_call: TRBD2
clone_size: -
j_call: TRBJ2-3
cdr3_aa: ASGLTHTSGRWDTQY

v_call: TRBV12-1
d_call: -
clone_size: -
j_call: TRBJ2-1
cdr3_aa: ASSFGLAGRGHNNEQF

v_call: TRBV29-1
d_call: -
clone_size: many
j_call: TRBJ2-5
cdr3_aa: SVEEGTIQETQY

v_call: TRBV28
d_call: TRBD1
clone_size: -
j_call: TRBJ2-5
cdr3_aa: ASSTYGQGQETQY

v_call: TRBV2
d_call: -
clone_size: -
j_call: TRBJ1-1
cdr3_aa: ASSVYPTEAF

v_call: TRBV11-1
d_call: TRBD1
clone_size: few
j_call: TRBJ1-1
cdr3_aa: ASSPGQGNTEAF

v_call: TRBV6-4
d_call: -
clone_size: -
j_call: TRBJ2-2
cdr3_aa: ASSEGGAEITGELF

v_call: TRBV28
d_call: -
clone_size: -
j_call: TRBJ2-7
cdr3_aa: ASSLDQVPYEQY

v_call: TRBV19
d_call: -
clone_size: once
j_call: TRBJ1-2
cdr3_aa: ASSWLRGVGYT

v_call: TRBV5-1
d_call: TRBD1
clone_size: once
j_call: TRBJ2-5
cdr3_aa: ASSPSGTGGGETQY

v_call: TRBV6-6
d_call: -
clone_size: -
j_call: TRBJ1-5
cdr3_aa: ASSYPQGPQH

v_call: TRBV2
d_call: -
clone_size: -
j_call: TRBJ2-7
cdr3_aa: ASKGPYEQY

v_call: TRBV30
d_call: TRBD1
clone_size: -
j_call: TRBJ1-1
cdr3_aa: AWTPPDRATEAF

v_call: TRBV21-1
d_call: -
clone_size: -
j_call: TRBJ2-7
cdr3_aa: ASSKNRVGVEQY

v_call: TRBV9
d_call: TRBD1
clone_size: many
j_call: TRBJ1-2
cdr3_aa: ASSVGQGARDGYT

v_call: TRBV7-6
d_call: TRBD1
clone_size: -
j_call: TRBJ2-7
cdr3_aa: ASSLRQGAFSYEQY

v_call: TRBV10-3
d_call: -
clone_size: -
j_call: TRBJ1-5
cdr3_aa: AISEGWYQPQH

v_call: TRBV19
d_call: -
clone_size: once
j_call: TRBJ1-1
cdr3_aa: ASSIEYEITEAF

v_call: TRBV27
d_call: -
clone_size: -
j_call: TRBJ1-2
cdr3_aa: ASNPTHGTSYGYT

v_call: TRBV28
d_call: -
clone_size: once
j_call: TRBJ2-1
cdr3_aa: ASRGWGANEQF

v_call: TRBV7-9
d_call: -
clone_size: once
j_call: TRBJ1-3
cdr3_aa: ASSRGGSSGNTIY

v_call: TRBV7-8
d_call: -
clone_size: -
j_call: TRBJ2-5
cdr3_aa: ASSLQTRIQETQY

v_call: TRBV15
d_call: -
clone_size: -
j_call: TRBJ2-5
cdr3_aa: ATSRARSETQY